This T cell receptor beta chain originates from a study of response to subunit inactivated influenza vaccine. The study's findings and limits: Authors suggested few new T cells are recruited by each seasonal influenza vaccination.

TCRdb used MiXCR to reprocess the RT-PCR reads, holding one entry per CDR3 protein. This table holds just under 550,000 distinct CDR3 sequences, around 21% found once. A note on this clonotype: Its specificity is unknown.

Trimming at V came to 3 bases and at J to 3 bases, leaving 2 bases not matched to a gene. Germline CDR1 and CDR2: ENHRY and SYGVKD. The CDR3 extends over 13 amino acids. These data were likewise used in another study, on T cells expressing NK-cell markers. That study adds: Making the TCR beta cDNA relied on 5'RACE template switching with UMIs. Among eight sequenced donors, seven carried HCMV seropositivity while one was seronegative. Researchers report these clonotypes also headed the CD3+CD56-NKG2C+ fraction in several donors.

The input for sequencing was CD4+ T cells sorted from PBMCs, taken 12 days after vaccination. The V and J genes are TRBV10-3 and TRBJ2-7; 7 bases fit TRBD2. The receptor comes from a man aged 50 or older who received an inactivated influenza vaccine. The CDR3 region has the DNA TGTGCCATCAGTGACCGGGGGGTCTACGAGCAGTACTTC. Protein product: CAISDRGVYEQYF.